This T cell receptor (beta chain) is drawn from a study of human T cells and chemical hapten exposure. Germline CDR1 SGHAT, CDR2 FQNNGV. The CDR3 is 11 residues long. V lost 3 bases and J 7 bases, leaving 6 bases between the germline ends. Sample time point: pre-sensitization, week 0. Treatment given: therapeutic diphenylcyclopropenone sensitization with weekly scalp DPC. Total RNA was isolated from unfractionated whole blood. Ten or more counts support this clonotype. TCRdb processed the RACE reads anew with MiXCR; each CDR3 protein has one entry. Here the sample spans 380,000 or so distinct CDR3 sequences, around 5.5% being singletons.

The chain joins TRBV11-2 to TRBJ1-1; no firm D call. The receptor was isolated from a woman aged 18-30 years with alopecia areata. Some clones in this sample may be carry-over from other donors' samples. Sequences were derived from whole blood, sampled in connection with sensitization to the hapten diphenylcyclopropenone (DPC). CDR3 residues: CASSFGDEAFF. The DNA of the CDR3 is TGTGCCAGCAGCTTTGGCGATGAAGCTTTCTTT.